One and the same sample provided the 25 T cell receptor beta chains below, sequenced in a study of monozygotic twins with cystic fibrosis. Libraries were prepared by immunoSEQ multiplex PCR; TCRdb keeps only in-frame clonotypes and omits some of them. The data hold 20,000 or so clones, with around 97% observed a single time. Sequencing input: blood. The receptors originated from a woman in her twenties or thirties with cystic fibrosis.

This chain joins TRBV13 and TRBJ1-1, with 7 bases fitting TRBD1. The CDR3 covers 15 residues. V was pared by 5 bases and J by 8 bases, with 14 bases of the junction left unmatched. Germline CDR1 reads PRHDT; CDR2 reads FYEKMQ (reference sequence). CDR3 nucleotide sequence: TGTGCCAGCAGCGCCCGGGACAGAACTAATGACGAAGCTTTCTTT. Protein sequence: CASSARDRTNDEAFF.

The chain links TRBV19 to TRBJ1-2; D perhaps matches TRBD1 (6 bases). CDR3 size: 12 residues. Germline V gene data show CDR1 as LNHDA and CDR2 as SQIVND (reference sequence). V was cut by 7 bases and J by 5 bases, with 11 bases left in between. The CDR3 sequence is CASMTGPYGYTF. The CDR3 nucleotides are TGTGCCAGTATGACAGGCCCTTATGGCTACACCTTC. Drawing the rest from reference TRBV19 and TRBJ1-2, the complete variable domain is DGGITQSPKYLFRKEGQNVTLSCEQNLNHDAMYWYRQDPGQGLRLIYYSQIVNDFQKGDIAEGYSVSREKKESFPLTVTSAQKNPTAFYLCASMTGPYGYTFGSGTRLTVV.

The chain combines TRBV6-6 with TRBJ2-7; D is ambiguous. The CDR3 runs 11 residues. Germline CDR1 MNHNY, CDR2 SVGAGI (reference sequence). Trimming shortened V by 5 bases and J by 6 bases, and 8 bases separated the two germline ends. The CDR3 spells CASSRASEQYF. The CDR3 DNA follows: TGTGCCAGCAGTAGGGCCAGCGAGCAGTACTTC.

The rearrangement links TRBV5-1 to TRBJ2-5; 12 nucleotides align to TRBD2. V lost 1 base to trimming and J lost 5 bases; unmatched junction nucleotides: 6. The CDR3 has 16 amino acids. Germline CDR1 and CDR2: SGHRS and YFSETQ. DNA of the CDR3: TGCGCCAGCAGCTTGACCCTAGCGGGGGGGCGTGAGACCCAGTACTTC. It codes for CASSLTLAGGRETQYF.

The chain couples TRBV5-4 to TRBJ2-3, with a possible D match to TRBD2 (7 bases). Germline values: CDR1 SGHNT, CDR2 YYREEE (reference sequence). This CDR3 comprises 18 residues. V lost 1 base and J lost 0, with 18 bases in between. The CDR3: CASSLWGAGAPSTDTQYF. DNA of the CDR3: TGTGCCAGCAGCTTGTGGGGGGCGGGGGCCCCAAGCACAGATACGCAGTATTTT.

The V call is TRBV6-5, the J call TRBJ2-1; 8 positions match TRBD2. J gave up 3 bases and V 6 bases, and 4 bases lay outside the gene matches. The CDR3 extends over 14 amino acids. The germline gives CDR1 MNHEY, CDR2 SVGAGI. Here the CDR3 DNA reads TGTGCCAGCAGGGAAAGCGGGGGCTACAATGAGCAGTTCTTC. Translation gives CASRESGGYNEQFF.

This chain connects TRBV2 to TRBJ2-4; D assignment may be TRBD1 or TRBD2 (7 bases each). Per germline, CDR1 SNHLY and CDR2 FYNNEI. V dropped 1 base and J dropped 7 bases, with 14 bases sitting between them. The length of the CDR3 is 15 residues. The CDR3 DNA reads as TGTGCCAGCAGTGAAGGCTCAGGGGGGGAGAACATTCAGTACTTC. Its translation: CASSEGSGGENIQYF. The full variable domain, in which reference TRBV2 and TRBJ2-4 provide the parts outside the CDR3, is EPEVTQTPSHQVTQMGQEVILRCVPISNHLYFYWYRQILGQKVEFLVSFYNNEISEKSEIFDDQFSVERPDGSNFTLKIRSTKLEDSAMYFCASSEGSGGENIQYFGAGTRLSVL.

The count of this clone is one. The rearrangement joins TRBV4-1 to TRBJ2-1, with a weak D call TRBD1 (6 bases). This CDR3 is 16 amino acids long. The germline V gene encodes CDR1 MGHRA and CDR2 YSYEKL. The V and J ends lost 5 bases and 4 bases respectively, with 18 bases between them. DNA for the CDR3: TGCGCCAGCAGCACAATGGGGGCCCGCCTATACAATGAGCAGTTCTTC. Its translation is CASSTMGARLYNEQFF.

The CDR3 DNA reads as TGTGCCAGCACTACCGGGACAGGGACCCCATACGAGCAGTACTTC. Amino acids: CASTTGTGTPYEQYF. The chain has TRBV28 and TRBJ2-7, with 9 bases matching TRBD1. The germline V gene has CDR1 MDHEN and CDR2 SYDVKM. The CDR3 is 15 residues long. Losses at the gene ends were 7 bases for V and 4 bases for J; bases not matched to a gene: 11. The full variable domain, completed using reference TRBV28 and TRBJ2-7, is DVKVTQSSRYLVKRTGEKVFLECVQDMDHENMFWYRQDPGLGLRLIYFSYDVKMKEKGDIPEGYSVSREKKERFSLILESASTNQTSMYLCASTTGTGTPYEQYFGPGTRLTVT.

This rearrangement joins TRBV5-1 to TRBJ2-5; the match to TRBD1 covers 8 bases. V shed 0 bases, J shed 4 bases, and the junction held 5 bases outside the gene matches. Germline V CDR1 and CDR2: SGHRS, YFSETQ. This CDR3 region has 15 residues. The CDR3 loop reads CASSLVDRAPETQYF. In DNA form, the CDR3 reads TGCGCCAGCAGCTTGGTGGACAGGGCCCCAGAGACCCAGTACTTC. The variable domain in full, completed from reference TRBV5-1 and TRBJ2-5, reads KAGVTQTPRYLIKTRGQQVTLSCSPISGHRSVSWYQQTPGQGLQFLFEYFSETQRNKGNFPGRFSGRQFSNSRSEMNVSTLELGDSALYLCASSLVDRAPETQYFGPGTRLLVL.

V usage is TRBV29-1 and J usage is TRBJ1-2; possible D gene TRBD1, 5 bases. Between the trimmed V and J ends, which lost 4 bases and 8 bases, there was a span of 20 bases. Germline V CDR1 and CDR2: SQVTM, ANQGSEA. The CDR3 has 14 residues. CDR3 DNA sequence: TGCAGCGTTGTCGCCACCGGGACGCCCGCCGGCTACACCTTC. Protein product: CSVVATGTPAGYTF.

The genes are TRBV19 and TRBJ1-1; TRBD1 is a possible D gene (5 bases). Looked up from germline, CDR1 is LNHDA and CDR2 is SQIVND (reference sequence). CDR3 length equals 13 residues. V dropped 10 bases and J dropped 0 bases, with 12 bases sitting between them. The CDR3 DNA follows: TGTGCCACTGGGGCACAACTGAACACTGAAGCTTTCTTT. Translation gives CATGAQLNTEAFF.

This sequence joins TRBV27 and TRBJ2-3; 7 bases are a match to TRBD2. V shed 8 bases and J 1 base; nucleotides not matched to a gene: 6. Germline V gene data show CDR1 as MNHEY and CDR2 as SMNVEV (reference sequence). The CDR3 extends over 14 amino acids. CDR3 amino acids: CASGSLAGTDTQYF. CDR3 sequence (DNA): TGTGCCAGCGGCTCCCTAGCGGGCACAGATACGCAGTATTTT.

The V gene is TRBV5-1, the J gene TRBJ2-2; D remains ambiguous. CDR1 is SGHRS, CDR2 YFSETQ, per germline. Trimming pared 5 bases from V and 5 bases from J, leaving 10 bases between. The CDR3 loop spans 13 amino acids. CDR3 sequence reads: CASRIVGTGELFF. The CDR3 DNA is TGCGCCAGCAGAATAGTAGGGACCGGGGAGCTGTTTTTT. The full variable domain, its missing parts supplied by reference TRBV5-1 and TRBJ2-2, is KAGVTQTPRYLIKTRGQQVTLSCSPISGHRSVSWYQQTPGQGLQFLFEYFSETQRNKGNFPGRFSGRQFSNSRSEMNVSTLELGDSALYLCASRIVGTGELFFGEGSRLTVL.

The V and J genes are TRBV7-2 and TRBJ2-2, with D tentatively TRBD2 (5 bases). Looked up from germline, CDR1 is SGHTA and CDR2 is FQGNSA. Trimming removed 5 bases from V and 13 bases from J, with 26 bases in between. The CDR3 has 16 amino acids. The CDR3 here is CASSPTSGVTPGRLFF. CDR3 nucleotides: TGTGCCAGCAGCCCTACCAGCGGAGTAACACCGGGGAGGCTGTTTTTT.

This rearrangement joins TRBV7-9 to TRBJ1-3, with a weak D call TRBD1 (5 bases). V was cut by 5 bases and J by 4 bases, with 12 bases left in between. CDR1 and CDR2 from the germline V gene are SEHNR and FQNEAQ (reference sequence). This CDR3 has 14 amino acids. CDR3 nucleotides: TGTGCCAGCAGCCCGACAGACCTAGGAAACACCATATATTTT. Amino acids: CASSPTDLGNTIYF.

This chain connects TRBV11-2 to TRBJ1-5; no definite D call. Trimming shortened V by 5 bases and J by 3 bases, and 11 bases separated the two germline ends. The CDR3 has 14 residues. CDR1 is SGHAT and CDR2 is FQNNGV in the germline V gene. Written as DNA, the CDR3 is TGTGCCAGCAGCCCCGGACGGCTCAATCAGCCCCAGCATTTT. Translating gives CASSPGRLNQPQHF.

The chain combines TRBV27 with TRBJ1-1; D unresolved. This CDR3 comprises 13 residues. Trimming stripped 5 bases from V and 1 base from J, with 8 bases between. Germline CDR1 MNHEY, CDR2 SMNVEV (reference sequence). The DNA of the CDR3 is TGTGCCAGCAGTAGTCCAACGAACACTGAAGCTTTCTTT. Its protein product is CASSSPTNTEAFF.

The chain is built from TRBV27 and TRBJ2-3, with unresolved D. The CDR3 is 15 amino acids. Looked up from germline, CDR1 is MNHEY and CDR2 is SMNVEV (reference sequence). Trimming removed 6 bases at V and 4 bases at J, with 17 bases between. CDR3 residues: CASSWAPRSSDTQYF. In nucleotides, the CDR3 is TGTGCCAGCAGCTGGGCCCCTAGATCCTCAGATACGCAGTATTTT.

The rearrangement links TRBV4-3 to TRBJ2-5; D uncertain. V lost 0 bases and J lost 5, with 13 bases in between. The CDR3 has 15 amino acids. Germline V CDR1 and CDR2: LGHNA, YSLEER. CDR3 DNA: TGCGCCAGCAGCCAAGATCAATTGGGATACGAGACCCAGTACTTC. This translates into CASSQDQLGYETQYF.

The rearrangement joins TRBV18 to TRBJ2-2; tentative D call: TRBD1 (5 bases). V gave up 2 bases and J gave up 2 bases, with 21 bases separating them. The CDR3 sequence is 19 residues long. CDR1 and CDR2 (germline): KGHSH, LQKENI. CDR3 loop: CASSPSGQGFLTNTGELFF. The CDR3 DNA reads TGTGCCAGCTCACCATCCGGGCAGGGCTTTTTAACTAACACCGGGGAGCTGTTTTTT.

The gene calls are TRBV4-3 and TRBJ2-5, with a weak D call TRBD2 (6 bases). Germline CDR1 LGHNA, CDR2 YSLEER. The CDR3 covers 17 residues. V lost 2 bases and J 4 bases, leaving 20 bases between the germline ends. The CDR3 is CASSQRINPRELETQYF. DNA of the CDR3: TGCGCCAGCAGCCAAAGGATCAACCCCCGGGAGTTAGAGACCCAGTACTTC.

The chain joins TRBV5-4 to TRBJ1-2, with D uncertain. The CDR3 covers 14 residues. Trimming pared 4 bases from V and 1 base from J, leaving 11 bases between. Germline CDR1 is SGHNT and CDR2 is YYREEE (reference sequence). CDR3 protein: CASSAQGRNYGYTF. CDR3 nucleotides: TGTGCCAGCAGCGCTCAAGGCCGTAACTATGGCTACACCTTC.

V is TRBV7-9 and J is TRBJ2-7, with 10 bases matching TRBD1. Germline V lookup: CDR1 SEHNR, CDR2 FQNEAQ (reference sequence). The CDR3 contains 17 residues. Trimming took 2 bases from V and 2 from J; bases not matched to a gene: 9. CDR3 region: CASSLFPGTGVPYEQYF. The CDR3 bases are TGTGCCAGCAGCTTATTCCCCGGGACAGGGGTTCCCTACGAGCAGTACTTC.

The chain joins TRBV6-1 to TRBJ1-2; TRBD1 matches at 7 bases. This CDR3 region has 13 residues. V gave up 7 bases and J gave up 3 bases; unmatched junction bases: 5. Germline V CDR1 and CDR2: MNHNS, SASEGT. CDR3 sequence: CASTRQGHYGYTF. DNA for the CDR3: TGTGCCAGCACCCGACAGGGACACTATGGCTACACCTTC.